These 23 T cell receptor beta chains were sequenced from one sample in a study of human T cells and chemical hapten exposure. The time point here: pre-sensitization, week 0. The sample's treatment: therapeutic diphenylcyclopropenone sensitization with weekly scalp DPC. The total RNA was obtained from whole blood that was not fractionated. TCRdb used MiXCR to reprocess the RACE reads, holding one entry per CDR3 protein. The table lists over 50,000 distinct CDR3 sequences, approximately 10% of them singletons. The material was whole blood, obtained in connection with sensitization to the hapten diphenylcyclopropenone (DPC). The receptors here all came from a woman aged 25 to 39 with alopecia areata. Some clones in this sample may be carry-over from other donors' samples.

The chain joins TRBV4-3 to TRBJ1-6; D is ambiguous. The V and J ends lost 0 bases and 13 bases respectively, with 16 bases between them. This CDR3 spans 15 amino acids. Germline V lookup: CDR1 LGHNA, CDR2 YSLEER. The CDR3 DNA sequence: TGCGCCAGCAGCCAAGAGTCGGCAGCGCCGGGGCCCCTCCACTTT. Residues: CASSQESAAPGPLHF.

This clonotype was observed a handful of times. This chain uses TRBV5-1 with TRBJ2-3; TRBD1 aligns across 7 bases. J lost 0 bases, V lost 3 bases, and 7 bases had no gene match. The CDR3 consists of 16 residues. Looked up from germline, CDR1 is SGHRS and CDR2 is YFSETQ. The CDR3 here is CASSSGTDTSTDTQYF. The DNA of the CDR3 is TGCGCCAGCAGCTCGGGGACAGATACTAGCACAGATACGCAGTATTTT.

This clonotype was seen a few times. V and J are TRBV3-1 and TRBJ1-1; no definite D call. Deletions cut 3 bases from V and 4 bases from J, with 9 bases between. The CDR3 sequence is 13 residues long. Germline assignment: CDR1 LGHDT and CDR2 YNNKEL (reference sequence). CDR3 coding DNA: TGTGCCAGCAGCCATAGTAGTGGCACTGAAGCTTTCTTT. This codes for CASSHSSGTEAFF. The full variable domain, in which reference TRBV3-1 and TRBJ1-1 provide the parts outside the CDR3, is DTAVSQTPKYLVTQMGNDKSIKCEQNLGHDTMYWYKQDSKKFLKIMFSYNNKELIINETVPNRFSPKSPDKAHLNLHINSLELGDSAVYFCASSHSSGTEAFFGQGTRLTVV.

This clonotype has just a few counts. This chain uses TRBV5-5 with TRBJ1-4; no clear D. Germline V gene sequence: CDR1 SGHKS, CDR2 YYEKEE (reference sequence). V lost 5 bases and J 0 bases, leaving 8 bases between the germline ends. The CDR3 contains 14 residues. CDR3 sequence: CASRAGATNEKLFF. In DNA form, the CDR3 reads TGTGCCAGCAGGGCTGGTGCAACTAATGAAAAACTGTTTTTT.

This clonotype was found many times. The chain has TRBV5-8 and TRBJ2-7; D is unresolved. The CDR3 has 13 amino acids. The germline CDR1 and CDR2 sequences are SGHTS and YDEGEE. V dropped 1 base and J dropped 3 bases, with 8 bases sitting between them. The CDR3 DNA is TGTGCCAGCAGCTTGCAGGCCTTCTACGAGCAGTACTTC. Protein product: CASSLQAFYEQYF.

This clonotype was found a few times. CDR3 loop: CATSSLGRGADTQYF. CDR3 nucleotide sequence: TGTGCCACCAGCAGTCTTGGGAGGGGCGCAGATACGCAGTATTTT. The chain uses TRBV15 and TRBJ2-3, with 7 positions matching TRBD2. Germline values: CDR1 LNHNV, CDR2 YYDKDF (reference sequence). Trimming removed 3 bases from V and 4 bases from J; junction bases left unmatched: 7. The CDR3 covers 15 residues.

The CDR3 spells CAAGANTEAFF. CDR3 sequence (DNA): TGTGCCGCGGGGGCGAACACTGAAGCTTTCTTT. The chain is built from TRBV25-1 and TRBJ1-1, with D perhaps TRBD1 (6 bases). Germline V gene data show CDR1 as MGHDK and CDR2 as SYGVNS. Trimming took 11 bases from V and 1 from J, leaving 8 bases between them. The CDR3 covers 11 residues.

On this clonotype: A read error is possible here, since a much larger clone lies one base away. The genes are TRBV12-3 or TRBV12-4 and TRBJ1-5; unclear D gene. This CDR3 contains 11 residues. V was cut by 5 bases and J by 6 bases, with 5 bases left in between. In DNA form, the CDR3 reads TGTGCCAGCAGTGTGGGTCAGCCCCAGCATTTT. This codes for CASSVGQPQHF.

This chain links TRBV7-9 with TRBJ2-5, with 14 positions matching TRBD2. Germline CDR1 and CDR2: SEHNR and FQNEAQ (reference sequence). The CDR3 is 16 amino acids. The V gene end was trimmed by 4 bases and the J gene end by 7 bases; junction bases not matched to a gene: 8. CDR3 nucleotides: TGTGCCAGCAGCTCCGGGACTAGCGGGGGTTACGGGACCCAGTACTTC. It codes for CASSSGTSGGYGTQYF.

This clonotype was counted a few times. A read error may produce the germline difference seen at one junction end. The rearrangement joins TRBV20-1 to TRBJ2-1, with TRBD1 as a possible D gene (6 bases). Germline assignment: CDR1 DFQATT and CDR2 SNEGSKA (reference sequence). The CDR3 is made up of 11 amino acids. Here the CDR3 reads CSASRGGPEKF. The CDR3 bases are TGCAGTGCCAGCCGAGGGGGACCCGAAAAGTTC.

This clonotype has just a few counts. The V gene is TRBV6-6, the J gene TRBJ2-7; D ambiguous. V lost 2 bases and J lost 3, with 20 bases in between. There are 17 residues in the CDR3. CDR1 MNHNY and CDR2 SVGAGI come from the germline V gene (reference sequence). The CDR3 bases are TGTGCCAGCAGTTACGGGGTTTTTTTAGGGAATATCTACGAGCAGTACTTC. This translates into CASSYGVFLGNIYEQYF.

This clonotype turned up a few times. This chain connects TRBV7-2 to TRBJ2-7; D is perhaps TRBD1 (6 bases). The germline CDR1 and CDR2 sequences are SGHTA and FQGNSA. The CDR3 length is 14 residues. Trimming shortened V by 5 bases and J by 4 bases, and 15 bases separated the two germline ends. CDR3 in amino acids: CASSLILQGYEQYF. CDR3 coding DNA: TGTGCCAGCAGCCTAATCCTACAGGGATACGAGCAGTACTTC.

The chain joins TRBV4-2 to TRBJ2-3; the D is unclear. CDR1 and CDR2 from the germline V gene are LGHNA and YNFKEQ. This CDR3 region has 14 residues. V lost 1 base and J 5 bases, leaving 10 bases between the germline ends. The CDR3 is CASSQGIAGDTQYF. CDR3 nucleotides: TGTGCCAGCAGCCAAGGGATAGCTGGAGATACGCAGTATTTT.

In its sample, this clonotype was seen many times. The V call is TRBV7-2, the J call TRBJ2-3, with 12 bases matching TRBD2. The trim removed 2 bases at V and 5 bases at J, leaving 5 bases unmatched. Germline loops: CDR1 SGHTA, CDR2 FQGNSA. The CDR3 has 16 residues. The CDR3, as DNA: TGTGCCAGCAGCTTAATGATGGGACTAGCGGGAGATACGCAGTATTTT. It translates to CASSLMMGLAGDTQYF.

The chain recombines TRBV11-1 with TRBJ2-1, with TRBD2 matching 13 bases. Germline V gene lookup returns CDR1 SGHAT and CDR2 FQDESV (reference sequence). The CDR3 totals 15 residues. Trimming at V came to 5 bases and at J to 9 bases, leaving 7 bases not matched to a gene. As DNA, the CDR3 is TGTGCCAGCAGCCCTACTAGCGGGGGGGCCATTGAGCAGTTCTTC. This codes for CASSPTSGGAIEQFF.

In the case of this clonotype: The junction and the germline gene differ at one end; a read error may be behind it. The CDR3 protein is CASSLDLVSPLPF. Written as DNA, the CDR3 is TGTGCCAGCAGCTTAGATCTGGTTTCACCCCTCCCCTTT. The V gene is TRBV11-3, the J gene TRBJ1-6; D remains ambiguous. Germline CDR1 and CDR2: SGHNT and YENEEA. The CDR3 loop spans 13 amino acids.

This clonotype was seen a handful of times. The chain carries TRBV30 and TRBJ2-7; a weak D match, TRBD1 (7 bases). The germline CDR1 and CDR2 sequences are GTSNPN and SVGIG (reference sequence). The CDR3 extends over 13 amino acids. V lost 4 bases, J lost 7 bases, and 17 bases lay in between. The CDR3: CAWNPGGRREQYF. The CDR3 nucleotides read TGTGCCTGGAACCCAGGGGGGCGAAGGGAGCAGTACTTC.

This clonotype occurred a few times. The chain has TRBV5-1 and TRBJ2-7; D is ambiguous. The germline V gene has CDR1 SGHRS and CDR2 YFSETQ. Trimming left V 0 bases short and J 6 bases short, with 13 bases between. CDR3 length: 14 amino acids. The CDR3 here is CASSLGRGPTEQYF. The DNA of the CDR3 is TGCGCCAGCAGCTTGGGCCGAGGTCCTACCGAGCAGTACTTC. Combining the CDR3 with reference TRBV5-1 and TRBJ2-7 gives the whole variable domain KAGVTQTPRYLIKTRGQQVTLSCSPISGHRSVSWYQQTPGQGLQFLFEYFSETQRNKGNFPGRFSGRQFSNSRSEMNVSTLELGDSALYLCASSLGRGPTEQYFGPGTRLTVT.

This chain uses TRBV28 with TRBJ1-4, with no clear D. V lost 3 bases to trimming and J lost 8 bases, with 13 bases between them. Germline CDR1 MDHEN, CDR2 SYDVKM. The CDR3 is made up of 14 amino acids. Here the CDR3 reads CASSFLQLGEKLFF. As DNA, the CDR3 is TGTGCCAGCAGTTTTTTACAGCTTGGCGAAAAACTGTTTTTT.

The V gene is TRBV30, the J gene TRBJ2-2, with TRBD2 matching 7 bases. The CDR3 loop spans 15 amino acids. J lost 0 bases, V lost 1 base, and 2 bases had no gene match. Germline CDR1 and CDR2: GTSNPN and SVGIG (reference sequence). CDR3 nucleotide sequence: TGTGCCTGGAGTGAGAGCGGGGCGAACACCGGGGAGCTGTTTTTT. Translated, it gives CAWSESGANTGELFF.

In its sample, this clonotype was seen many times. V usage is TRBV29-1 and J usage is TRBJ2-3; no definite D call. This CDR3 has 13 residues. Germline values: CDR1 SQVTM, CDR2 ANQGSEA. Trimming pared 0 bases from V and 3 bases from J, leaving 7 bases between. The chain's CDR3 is CSVEEVGTDTQYF. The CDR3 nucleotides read TGCAGCGTTGAAGAAGTGGGGACAGATACGCAGTATTTT.

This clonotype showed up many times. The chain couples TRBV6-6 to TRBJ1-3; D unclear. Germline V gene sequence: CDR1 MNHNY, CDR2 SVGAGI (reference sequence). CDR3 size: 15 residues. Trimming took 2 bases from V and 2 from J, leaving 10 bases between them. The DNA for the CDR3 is TGTGCCAGCAGTTACGACAATGGTCCTGGAAACACCATATATTTT. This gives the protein CASSYDNGPGNTIYF.

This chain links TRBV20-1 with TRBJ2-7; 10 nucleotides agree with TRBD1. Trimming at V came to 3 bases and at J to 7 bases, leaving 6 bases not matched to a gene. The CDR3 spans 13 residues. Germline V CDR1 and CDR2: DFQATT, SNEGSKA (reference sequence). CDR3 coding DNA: TGCAGTGCTAGCCCCCCGGGACAGGGGGAGCAGTACTTC. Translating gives CSASPPGQGEQYF.